This T cell receptor beta chain was obtained from a study of T cell changes during pregnancy in multiple sclerosis. Germline values: CDR1 LNHNV, CDR2 YYDKDF (reference sequence). This CDR3 is built from 17 residues. V shed 0 bases, J shed 4 bases, and the junction held 7 bases outside the gene matches. Clones were sequenced by immunoSEQ multiplex PCR, and TCRdb holds only the in-frame ones, with some missing. The data contain approximately 130,000 clones, 95% to 98% of them singletons. Here the sequenced sample was peripheral blood, taken after pregnancy. This chain connects TRBV15 to TRBJ2-1; TRBD2 aligns across 9 bases. This TCR was sampled from a female donor with multiple sclerosis, enrolled in a pregnancy study. The CDR3 protein is CATSRDPSAGGYNEQFF. The CDR3 DNA is TGTGCCACCAGCAGAGATCCATCAGCGGGAGGTTACAATGAGCAGTTCTTC.